The 11 T cell receptor beta chains below were found in one sample sequenced in a study of cytomegalovirus exposure and HLA in healthy donors. The primer mix had 60 Vbeta and 13 Jbeta primers. The assay was immunoSEQ multiplex PCR, and TCRdb's table has in-frame clones only and misses some. The sample lists around 130,000 clones, roughly 80% occurring once. Sequences were obtained from PBMCs. The receptors derive from a girl aged 2 to 9 in good health and CMV-seronegative.

The gene calls are TRBV7-8 and TRBJ2-6; the match to TRBD2 covers 11 bases. V trimming: 2 bases; J trimming: 4 bases; junction bases outside the gene matches: 7. Germline V gene data show CDR1 as SGHVS and CDR2 as FQNEAQ. This CDR3 is built from 18 residues. The CDR3 nucleotides are TGTGCCAGCAGCTTAATTCTAGCGGGAGGCGGCGGGGCCAACGTCCTGACTTTC. Residues: CASSLILAGGGGANVLTF.

This chain uses TRBV12-5 with TRBJ1-1; TRBD1 matches at 8 bases. CDR1 is LGHNT and CDR2 is FRNRAP in the germline V gene. The CDR3 extends over 17 amino acids. J lost 6 bases, V lost 2 bases, and 14 bases had no gene match. This CDR3 reads CASGLPTKQGEVAEAFF. CDR3 nucleotide sequence: TGTGCTAGTGGTTTGCCAACGAAACAGGGGGAGGTGGCTGAAGCTTTCTTT. The full variable domain, completed using reference TRBV12-5 and TRBJ1-1, is DARVTQTPRHKVTEMGQEVTMRCQPILGHNTVFWYRQTMMQGLELLAYFRNRAPLDDSGMPKDRFSAEMPDATLATLKIQPSEPRDSAVYFCASGLPTKQGEVAEAFFGQGTRLTVV.

The chain links TRBV5-8 to TRBJ2-7, with 10 bases matching TRBD1. The CDR3 has 15 residues. Germline V CDR1 and CDR2: SGHTS, YDEGEE. Trimming at V came to 3 bases and at J to 3 bases, leaving 6 bases not matched to a gene. The CDR3 protein is CASSWRGDRGYEQYF. DNA for the CDR3: TGTGCCAGCAGCTGGAGGGGGGACAGGGGCTACGAGCAGTACTTC.

This clone was found once. This chain uses TRBV25-1 with TRBJ2-1; 7 bases are a match to TRBD1. Germline lookup yields CDR1 MGHDK and CDR2 SYGVNS. The CDR3 extends over 16 amino acids. V lost 10 bases and J lost 3; bases outside the gene matches: 15. CDR3: CATSTDRTIDYNEQFF. CDR3 nucleotides: TGTGCCACCTCTACGGACAGGACGATAGACTACAATGAGCAGTTCTTC.

This clone showed up just once. Here the CDR3 reads CASSLDRGGTGELFF. The DNA of the CDR3 is TGCGCCAGCAGCTTGGACAGGGGAGGAACCGGGGAGCTGTTTTTT. V gene TRBV5-1 combines with J gene TRBJ2-2, with D tentatively TRBD1 (7 bases). Per germline, CDR1 SGHRS and CDR2 YFSETQ. This CDR3 is 15 amino acids long. The V end lost 0 bases, the J end lost 5 bases, and 11 bases lay between the germline ends.

This clone was counted a few times. The gene calls are TRBV7-9 and TRBJ1-5; tentatively, D is TRBD1 (6 bases). The CDR3 has 18 amino acids. Trimming cost V 1 base and J 1 base, with 17 bases left between them. The V gene's germline CDR1 is SEHNR and CDR2 FQNEAQ (reference sequence). CDR3 sequence (DNA): TGTGCCAGCAGCTTAGTGGGCTACAGGGATTCGAGCAATCAGCCCCAGCATTTT. This sequence encodes CASSLVGYRDSSNQPQHF.

This clone has more than one count but fewer than ten. This chain uses TRBV7-9 with TRBJ2-3; 12 bases align to TRBD2. The V and J ends lost 1 base and 4 bases, in that order; junction bases with no gene match: 3. The CDR3 extends over 16 amino acids. Germline V lookup: CDR1 SEHNR, CDR2 FQNEAQ (reference sequence). CDR3 in amino acids: CASSLGLAGDSDTQYF. The DNA of the CDR3 is TGTGCCAGCAGCTTAGGACTAGCGGGAGACTCAGATACGCAGTATTTT.

Points on this clone: This sample includes further DNA sequences coding for the same CDR3. The rearrangement links TRBV19 to TRBJ1-1; the match to TRBD1 covers 9 bases. Germline assignment: CDR1 LNHDA and CDR2 SQIVND (reference sequence). V gave up 6 bases and J gave up 4 bases; unmatched junction bases: 3. The CDR3 loop spans 13 amino acids. In DNA form, the CDR3 reads TGTGCCAGTAGCTCGACAGGGGGCACTGAAGCTTTCTTT. It encodes CASSSTGGTEAFF.

The chain is built from TRBV27 and TRBJ1-5; D ambiguous. The CDR3 loop spans 14 amino acids. Trimming took off 7 bases at V and 4 bases at J, with 14 bases between the two ends. Germline CDR1 and CDR2: MNHEY and SMNVEV (reference sequence). The CDR3 DNA sequence: TGTGCCAGCAACTTCCGAGCAGGTAATCAGCCCCAGCATTTT. Translated: CASNFRAGNQPQHF.

The V and J genes are TRBV6-5 and TRBJ1-2; D is possibly TRBD1 (6 bases). This CDR3 has 14 amino acids. In germline, CDR1 is MNHEY, CDR2 SVGAGI. The ends were cut back, 5 bases at V and 3 bases at J, with 13 bases in the middle. The chain's CDR3 is CASSRDRSYYGYTF. The CDR3 nucleotides are TGTGCCAGCAGTCGAGACAGGAGCTACTATGGCTACACCTTC.

This chain uses TRBV7-9 with TRBJ1-3, with a weak D call TRBD1 (6 bases). Germline CDR1 SEHNR, CDR2 FQNEAQ (reference sequence). This CDR3 comprises 19 residues. V was trimmed by 8 bases and J by 0 bases, leaving 26 bases between them. The CDR3 DNA reads TGTGCCAGCGGCATTACGACCATCTCGGACAGAAGCTCTGGAAACACCATATATTTT. Residues: CASGITTISDRSSGNTIYF.